Listed below are T cell receptor beta chains from one sample, sequenced in a study of cytomegalovirus exposure and HLA in healthy donors. Profiled with immunoSEQ multiplex PCR; TCRdb holds only in-frame clones, not every one. The table has 120,000 or so clones, around 90% seen once; the top ten hold under 2%. The sample comprised PBMCs. The receptors shown here come from a woman younger than 30 in good health and CMV-seronegative. The CDR3 runs from the conserved cysteine through the conserved F or W. The D gene is left open where the match is weak. Part of the rows lack a size; the others show once, few, many or a class for expanded clones.

j_call d_call v_call cdr3_length clone_size cdr3_aa cdr3_nt
TRBJ1-5 TRBD1 TRBV28 15 NA CASSRDRASNQPQHF TGTGCCAGCAGCCGGGACAGGGCTAGCAATCAGCCCCAGCATTTT
TRBJ2-7 TRBD2 TRBV9 15 NA CASSVGRGSSYEQYF TGTGCCAGCAGCGTCGGGCGGGGGAGCTCCTACGAGCAGTACTTC
TRBJ1-4 NA TRBV19 17 once CASQNPRTLTTNEKLFF TGTGCCAGTCAAAACCCTAGGACACTCACAACTAATGAAAAACTGTTTTTT
TRBJ2-5 TRBD2 TRBV7-9 14 NA CASRARGDQETQYF TGTGCCAGCAGAGCTCGGGGGGACCAAGAGACCCAGTACTTC
TRBJ2-3 NA TRBV9 15 NA CASSVSPSGTDTQYF TGTGCCAGCAGCGTTTCCCCTAGCGGCACAGATACGCAGTATTTT
TRBJ2-5 TRBD2 TRBV5-1 15 medium-sized CASSEGLAAQETQYF TGCGCCAGCAGCGAGGGGCTAGCGGCCCAAGAGACCCAGTACTTC
TRBJ2-6 NA TRBV27 17 NA CASSFDRGSSGANVLTF TGTGCCAGCAGTTTCGATAGGGGAAGTTCTGGGGCCAACGTCCTGACTTTC
TRBJ2-2 NA TRBV25-1 12 NA CASSGDSRELFF TGTGCCAGCAGTGGGGACTCCAGGGAGCTGTTTTTT
TRBJ2-3 TRBD2 TRBV10-1 16 NA CASSDTSGPSTDTQYF TGCGCCAGCAGTGACACTAGCGGGCCTAGCACAGATACGCAGTATTTT
TRBJ2-7 TRBD1 TRBV5-6 13 NA CASSLADASGTVF TGTGCCAGCAGCTTGGCCGATGCTTCCGGGACAGTGTTC
TRBJ2-3 TRBD2 TRBV7-3 19 NA CASSLGASGADLHTDTQYF TGTGCCAGCAGCTTAGGGGCTAGCGGGGCGGATCTCCACACAGATACGCAGTATTTT
TRBJ1-2 NA TRBV19 14 few CASTPDSRIYGYTF TGTGCCAGTACCCCGGACAGCCGAATCTATGGCTACACCTTC
TRBJ2-1 NA TRBV4-1 16 NA CASSLVTGKTYNEQFF TGCGCCAGCAGCCTGGTCACAGGGAAGACCTACAATGAGCAGTTCTTC
TRBJ2-1 TRBD2 TRBV5-1 21 NA CASSPYHRTGTTSGSRHEQFF TGCGCCAGCAGCCCCTACCACCGGACAGGGACGACTAGCGGGAGTAGGCATGAGCAGTTCTTC
TRBJ2-2 TRBD2 TRBV5-1 16 NA CASSSGLAVNTGELFF TGCGCCAGCAGCTCCGGACTAGCGGTCAACACCGGGGAGCTGTTTTTT
TRBJ2-3 NA TRBV27 15 NA CATLERLGSTDTQYF TGTGCCACCCTGGAGCGGTTAGGAAGCACAGATACGCAGTATTTT
TRBJ1-1 TRBD1 TRBV2 14 NA CASSPRQGKRGAFF TGTGCCAGCAGTCCTAGACAGGGGAAGCGCGGAGCTTTCTTT
TRBJ2-5 TRBD2 TRBV28 16 once CASSQTSGRAAETQYF TGTGCCAGCAGTCAAACTAGCGGGAGGGCAGCAGAGACCCAGTACTTC
TRBJ1-3 TRBD1 TRBV19 15 NA CASNEQQGSGNTIYF TGTGCCAGTAACGAACAACAGGGGAGTGGAAACACCATATATTTT
TRBJ1-1 TRBD1 TRBV9 16 NA CASSVGDSRLNTEAFF TGTGCCAGCAGCGTAGGGGACAGCCGATTGAACACTGAAGCTTTCTTT
TRBJ2-7 TRBD2 TRBV28 14 NA CASIPGGGTYEQYF TGTGCCAGCATCCCCGGCGGGGGGACCTACGAGCAGTACTTC
TRBJ1-4 NA TRBV28 12 NA CASTEVNSKLFF TGTGCCAGCACCGAGGTAAATAGCAAACTGTTTTTT
TRBJ1-4 TRBD1 TRBV29-1 14 NA CSVVGDSWDEKLFF TGCAGCGTTGTGGGGGACAGTTGGGATGAAAAACTGTTTTTT
TRBJ2-7 NA TRBV28 15 once CASSLRAGEGYEQYF TGTGCCAGCAGTTTACGGGCAGGGGAAGGGTACGAGCAGTACTTC
TRBJ2-1 TRBD2 TRBV6-1 17 NA CASSETGTSGGGNEQFF TGTGCCAGCAGTGAGACCGGGACTAGCGGGGGGGGCAATGAGCAGTTCTTC
TRBJ2-2 TRBD2 TRBV5-1 17 NA CASSLGLAGPQGGELFF TGCGCCAGCAGCTTGGGGCTAGCGGGACCCCAAGGCGGGGAGCTGTTTTTT
TRBJ2-5 TRBD2 TRBV7-2 17 NA CASSLPRTSGGKETQYF TGTGCCAGCAGCTTACCCCGGACTAGCGGGGGAAAAGAGACCCAGTACTTC
TRBJ1-1 NA TRBV25-1 11 NA CASTRNTEAFF TGTGCCAGCACCAGGAACACTGAAGCTTTCTTT
TRBJ2-6 NA TRBV5-1 17 NA CASSLDSGSSGANVLTF TGCGCCAGCAGCTTGGATTCAGGTTCCTCTGGGGCCAACGTCCTGACTTTC
TRBJ1-5 NA TRBV19 15 once CASSIGGSSNQPQHF TGTGCCAGTAGTATTGGGGGGTCGAGCAATCAGCCCCAGCATTTT
TRBJ2-4 NA TRBV28 14 NA CASSFRVSKNIQYF TGTGCCAGCAGTTTCAGGGTATCCAAAAACATTCAGTACTTC
TRBJ2-2 NA TRBV28 13 NA CASSRQGTGELFF TGTGCCAGCAGCCGTCAGGGTACCGGGGAGCTGTTTTTT
TRBJ1-3 NA TRBV7-9 17 NA CASSWFSGRNSGNTIYF TGTGCCAGCAGCTGGTTTTCTGGCAGGAACTCTGGAAACACCATATATTTT
TRBJ2-1 TRBD2 TRBV6-1 16 NA CASSDFFSGLVNEQFF TGTGCCAGCAGTGACTTTTTTTCGGGACTAGTAAATGAGCAGTTCTTC
TRBJ2-1 TRBD2 TRBV14 15 NA CASSQGVTSGPGRFF TGTGCCAGCAGCCAAGGGGTTACTAGCGGGCCGGGTCGGTTCTTC
TRBJ2-1 TRBD1 TRBV7-2 15 NA CASSLSFRGQGEQFF TGTGCCAGCAGCTTAAGTTTCAGGGGGCAGGGTGAGCAGTTCTTC
TRBJ2-2 NA TRBV9 14 NA CASGQAPNTGELFF TGTGCCAGCGGTCAGGCCCCGAACACCGGGGAGCTGTTTTTT
TRBJ1-1 NA TRBV7-9 13 NA CASSLTTYTEAFF TGTGCCAGCAGCTTAACAACATACACTGAAGCTTTCTTT
TRBJ2-2 NA TRBV6-5 14 NA CASRQGRYTGELFF TGTGCCAGCCGGCAGGGCCGGTACACCGGGGAGCTGTTTTTT
TRBJ2-2 TRBD2 TRBV19 17 NA CASSIPGLAGIMGELFF TGTGCCAGTAGTATCCCCGGACTAGCGGGGATAATGGGGGAGCTGTTTTTT
TRBJ1-2 TRBD1 TRBV28 18 NA CASSTIPGQGESNYGYTF TGTGCCAGCAGTACCATCCCGGGACAGGGAGAGTCTAACTATGGCTACACCTTC
TRBJ1-2 TRBD1 TRBV29-1 11 few CSDRQGNGYTF TGCAGCGATAGACAGGGTAATGGCTACACCTTC
TRBJ2-7 NA TRBV7-2 16 few CASSLGSSPLSYEQYF TGTGCCAGCAGCTTAGGTAGCAGCCCCCTGTCCTACGAGCAGTACTTC
TRBJ2-2 TRBD2 TRBV11-1 16 NA CASSLGTSGSPGELFF TGTGCCAGCAGCTTAGGGACTAGCGGGAGCCCCGGGGAGCTGTTTTTT
TRBJ1-5 TRBD1 TRBV30 14 NA CAWGRTGANQPQHF TGTGCCTGGGGAAGGACAGGGGCTAATCAGCCCCAGCATTTT
TRBJ2-5 NA TRBV4-3 15 NA CASSQGGRDVETQYF TGCGCCAGCAGCCAAGGGGGCAGGGATGTGGAGACCCAGTACTTC
TRBJ2-7 NA TRBV18 13 NA CASSPPRTYEQYF TGTGCCAGCTCACCGCCCAGGACCTACGAGCAGTACTTC
TRBJ2-7 TRBD2 TRBV12-5 15 once CASGLVSGYSYEQYF TGTGCTAGTGGTTTGGTTAGCGGGTACTCCTACGAGCAGTACTTC